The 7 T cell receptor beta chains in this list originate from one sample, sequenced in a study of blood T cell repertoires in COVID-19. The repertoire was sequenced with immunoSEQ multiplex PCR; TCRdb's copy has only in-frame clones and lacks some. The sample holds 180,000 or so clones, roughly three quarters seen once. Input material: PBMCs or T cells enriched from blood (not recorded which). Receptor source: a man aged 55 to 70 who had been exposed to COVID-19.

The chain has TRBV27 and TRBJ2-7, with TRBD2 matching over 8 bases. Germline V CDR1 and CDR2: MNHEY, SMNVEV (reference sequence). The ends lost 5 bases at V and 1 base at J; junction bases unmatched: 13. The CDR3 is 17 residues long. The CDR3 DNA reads TGTGCCAGCAGTCCGTCCGGGACTAGGGTGGCTTCCTACGAGCAGTACTTC. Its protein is CASSPSGTRVASYEQYF.

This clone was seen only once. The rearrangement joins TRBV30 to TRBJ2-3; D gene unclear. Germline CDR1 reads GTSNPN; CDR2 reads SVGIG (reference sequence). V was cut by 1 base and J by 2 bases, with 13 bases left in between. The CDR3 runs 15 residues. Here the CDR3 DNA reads TGTGCCTGGAGTGATACGACCCTAGACACAGATACGCAGTATTTT. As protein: CAWSDTTLDTDTQYF.

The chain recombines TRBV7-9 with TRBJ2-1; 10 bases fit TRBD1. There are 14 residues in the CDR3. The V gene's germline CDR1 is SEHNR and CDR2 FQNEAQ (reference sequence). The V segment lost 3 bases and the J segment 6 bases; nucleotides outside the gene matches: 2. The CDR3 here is CASSFGQGGNEQFF. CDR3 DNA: TGTGCCAGCAGCTTTGGACAGGGGGGCAATGAGCAGTTCTTC.

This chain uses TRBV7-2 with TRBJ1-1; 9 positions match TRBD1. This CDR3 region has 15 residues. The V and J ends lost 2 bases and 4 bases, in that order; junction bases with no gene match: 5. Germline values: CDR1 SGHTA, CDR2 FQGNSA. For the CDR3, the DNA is TGTGCCAGCAGCTTAAGGGGGACAGGGCCCACTGAAGCTTTCTTT. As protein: CASSLRGTGPTEAFF.

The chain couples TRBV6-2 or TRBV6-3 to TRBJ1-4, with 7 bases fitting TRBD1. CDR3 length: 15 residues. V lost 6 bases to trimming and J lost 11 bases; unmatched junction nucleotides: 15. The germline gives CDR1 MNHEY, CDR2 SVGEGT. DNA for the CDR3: TGTGCCAGCAGCAACTTAAACAGGGGCCTGGGGAAACTGTTTTTT. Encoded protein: CASSNLNRGLGKLFF.

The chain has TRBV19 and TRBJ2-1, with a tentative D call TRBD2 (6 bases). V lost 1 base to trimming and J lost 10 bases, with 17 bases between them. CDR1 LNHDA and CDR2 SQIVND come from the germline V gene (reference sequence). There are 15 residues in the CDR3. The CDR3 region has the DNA TGTGCCAGTAGTATAGTATCCGGGGAGGACATCGAGCAGTTCTTC. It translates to CASSIVSGEDIEQFF. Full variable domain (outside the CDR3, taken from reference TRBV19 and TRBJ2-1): DGGITQSPKYLFRKEGQNVTLSCEQNLNHDAMYWYRQDPGQGLRLIYYSQIVNDFQKGDIAEGYSVSREKKESFPLTVTSAQKNPTAFYLCASSIVSGEDIEQFFGPGTRLTVL.

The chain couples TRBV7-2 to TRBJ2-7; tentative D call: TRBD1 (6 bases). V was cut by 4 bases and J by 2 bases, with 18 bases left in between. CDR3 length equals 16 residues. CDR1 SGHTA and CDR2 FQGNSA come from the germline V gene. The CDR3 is CASSSHRLRDTYEQYF. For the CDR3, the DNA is TGTGCCAGCAGCTCGCACAGACTAAGGGACACCTACGAGCAGTACTTC.